This T cell receptor (beta chain) was observed in a study of beta chain features in type 1 diabetes. The study's findings and limits: cDNA sequencing could over-represent cells with high TCR expression.

Germline CDR1 reads PRHDT; CDR2 reads FYEKMQ (reference sequence). The CDR3 length is 14 residues. The ends lost 3 bases at V and 5 bases at J; junction bases unmatched: 5. The authors reverse transcribed all of the isolated RNA, so sequencing captured expressed TCRB transcripts. Produced via immunoSEQ multiplex PCR; TCRdb's table is partial and in-frame only. The table includes roughly 230,000 clones, 9% to 10% detected once. This clone was seen more than once but under ten times. As yet, its antigen is unknown. The gene calls are TRBV13 and TRBJ1-1, with 8 bases fitting TRBD1. The sample was naive CD4+ T cells from blood. The sequence came from a woman under 30 in good health. The CDR3 sequence is CASSFRQGRTEAFF. In nucleotides, the CDR3 is TGTGCCAGCAGCTTTAGACAGGGGAGAACTGAAGCTTTCTTT.